These T cell receptor beta chains were read from a single sample in a study of vaccination effects on CD4 cells after COVID-19. The protocol was immunoSEQ multiplex PCR, while the TCRdb copy is restricted to in-frame clones and leaves out a portion. In the table there are around 75,000 clones, roughly two thirds of which are singletons. No antigen has been identified for these receptors. The sequencing here drew on CD4+ T cells from PBMCs cultured with HIV peptides, taken before COVID-19 vaccination. The source of these receptors is a human donor who had a prior SARS-CoV-2 infection. Each CDR3 is given with its conserved first and last residue. D genes are given only for firm matches. The size entry is marked missing in some rows and otherwise reads once, few, many or a size class.

J	D	V	size	DNA	CDR3
TRBJ1-5	-	TRBV4-2	-	TGTGCCAGCAGCCAAGACAGGGGAGCGTCCCAGCCCCAGCATTTT	CASSQDRGASQPQHF
TRBJ1-4	-	TRBV27	-	TGTGCCAGCAGTTTTGATCCGGGAGCAACTAATGAAAAACTGTTTTTT	CASSFDPGATNEKLFF
TRBJ1-1	-	TRBV7-9	few	TGTGCCAGCAGCTTACAAACAGACACTGAAGCTTTCTTT	CASSLQTDTEAFF
TRBJ2-3	-	TRBV28	-	TGTGCCAGCAGTAGCCACGCAGGGACGAGAGATACGCAGTATTTT	CASSSHAGTRDTQYF
TRBJ2-1	TRBD2	TRBV9	few	TGTGCCAGCAGCGTAGGCCTGCGGGGGAGTGAGCAGTTCTTC	CASSVGLRGSEQFF
TRBJ2-7	-	TRBV7-2	-	TGTGCCAGCAGCTTGAGTCACGTGCTGTACGAGCAGTACTTC	CASSLSHVLYEQYF
TRBJ2-3	TRBD2	TRBV7-6	-	TGTGCCAGCAGCTCAGTAGCGGGGGGACAGCAACATACGCAGTATTTT	CASSSVAGGQQHTQYF
TRBJ2-7	-	TRBV24-1	-	TGTGCCACCAGTGATACCTACGAGCAGTACTTC	CATSDTYEQYF
TRBJ1-1	-	TRBV6-1	-	TGTGCCAGCAGTGACCAACTGAACACTGAAGCTTTCTTT	CASSDQLNTEAFF
TRBJ2-2	TRBD2	TRBV5-1	-	TGCGCCAGCAGTGAGGGACTAGCGTCCGGGGAGCTGTTTTTT	CASSEGLASGELFF
TRBJ1-2	-	TRBV20-1	few	TGCAGTGCTAGACTTTTGGGGGGCTACACCTTC	CSARLLGGYTF
TRBJ2-1	-	TRBV6-1	-	TGTGCCAGCAGTGATCTTTTATTCGTCGGTGAGCAGTTCTTC	CASSDLLFVGEQFF
TRBJ1-4	TRBD1	TRBV4-2	-	TGTGCCAGCAGCCCAGACGGACAGGGTGGTGAAAAACTGTTTTTT	CASSPDGQGGEKLFF
TRBJ1-1	-	TRBV5-4	few	TGTGCCAGCAACATCGATGGGACCACTGAAGCTTTCTTT	CASNIDGTTEAFF
TRBJ1-6	-	TRBV4-2	few	TGTGCCAGCAGCCAAGGACGGGGGGATAATTCACCCCTCCACTTT	CASSQGRGDNSPLHF
TRBJ2-1	-	TRBV5-4	few	TGTGCCAGCAGCGTAAGGACCGGGGCATGGGAGCAGTTCTTC	CASSVRTGAWEQFF
TRBJ2-1	TRBD2	TRBV4-3	-	TGCGCCAGCAGCCAAGAATCGGGTACGGCTAGCGGGAGGAATGAGCAGTTCTTC	CASSQESGTASGRNEQFF
TRBJ1-5	-	TRBV6-2/TRBV6-3	-	TGTGCCAGCAGTTACTCGACTGCGGGGGGCCGGCCCCAGCATTTT	CASSYSTAGGRPQHF
TRBJ2-5	TRBD2	TRBV19	few	TGTGCCAGTAGTATAGGGCTAGCGGCGGGGACCCAGTACTTC	CASSIGLAAGTQYF
TRBJ2-7	TRBD2	TRBV4-3	-	TGCGCCAGCAGCATGTCCCCGACTAGCGGGATCCGGGGCGAGCAGTACTTC	CASSMSPTSGIRGEQYF
TRBJ2-5	-	TRBV7-3	few	TGTGCCAGCAGCCGCTTGTCAGGGAGTGAGACCCAGTACTTC	CASSRLSGSETQYF
TRBJ1-1	TRBD1	TRBV5-1	-	TGCGCCAGCACCTCTCGGACAGGGCAGGAAGGTGAAGCTTTCTTT	CASTSRTGQEGEAFF
TRBJ2-5	-	TRBV21-1	few	TGTGCCAGCAGCAAACCCCTCCACCCGTACCAAGAGACCCAGTACTTC	CASSKPLHPYQETQYF
TRBJ2-5	TRBD2	TRBV18	-	TGTGCCAGCTCACCCGCGGGGGATAATCGGGAGACCCAGTACTTC	CASSPAGDNRETQYF
TRBJ1-2	TRBD1	TRBV6-4	few	TGTGCCAGCAGTGACTGGAACAGGGGCGGTGGCTACACCTTC	CASSDWNRGGGYTF
TRBJ1-3	-	TRBV2	few	TGTGCCAGCAGCCGATCTATTTCTGGAAACACCATATATTTT	CASSRSISGNTIYF